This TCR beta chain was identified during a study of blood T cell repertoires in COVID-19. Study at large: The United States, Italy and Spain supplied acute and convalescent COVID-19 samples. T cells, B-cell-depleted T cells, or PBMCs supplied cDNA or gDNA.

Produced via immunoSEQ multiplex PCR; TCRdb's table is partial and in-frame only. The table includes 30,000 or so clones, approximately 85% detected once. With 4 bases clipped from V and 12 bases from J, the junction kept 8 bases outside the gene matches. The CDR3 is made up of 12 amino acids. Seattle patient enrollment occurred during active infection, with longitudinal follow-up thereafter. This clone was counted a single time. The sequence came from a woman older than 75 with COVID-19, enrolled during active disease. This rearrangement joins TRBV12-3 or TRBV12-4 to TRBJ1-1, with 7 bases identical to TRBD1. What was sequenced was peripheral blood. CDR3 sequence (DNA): TGTGCCAGCAGTTCGACAGGGTCGGTTACTTTCTTT. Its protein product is CASSSTGSVTFF.